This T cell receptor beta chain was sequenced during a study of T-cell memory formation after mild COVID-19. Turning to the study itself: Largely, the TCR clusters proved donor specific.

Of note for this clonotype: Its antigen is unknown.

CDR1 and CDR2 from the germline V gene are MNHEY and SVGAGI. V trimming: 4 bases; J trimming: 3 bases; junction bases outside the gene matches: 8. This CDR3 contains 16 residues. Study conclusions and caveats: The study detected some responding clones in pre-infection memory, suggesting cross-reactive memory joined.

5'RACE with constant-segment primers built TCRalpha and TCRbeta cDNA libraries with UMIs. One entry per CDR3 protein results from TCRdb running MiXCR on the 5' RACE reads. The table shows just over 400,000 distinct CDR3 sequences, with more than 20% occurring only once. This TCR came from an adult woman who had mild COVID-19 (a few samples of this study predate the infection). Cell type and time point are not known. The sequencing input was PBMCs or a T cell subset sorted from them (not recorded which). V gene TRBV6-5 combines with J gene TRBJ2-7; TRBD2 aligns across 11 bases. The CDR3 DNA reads TGTGCCAGCAGTTCGAGTACTAGCGGGAGTTTCTACGAGCAGTACTTC. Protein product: CASSSSTSGSFYEQYF.